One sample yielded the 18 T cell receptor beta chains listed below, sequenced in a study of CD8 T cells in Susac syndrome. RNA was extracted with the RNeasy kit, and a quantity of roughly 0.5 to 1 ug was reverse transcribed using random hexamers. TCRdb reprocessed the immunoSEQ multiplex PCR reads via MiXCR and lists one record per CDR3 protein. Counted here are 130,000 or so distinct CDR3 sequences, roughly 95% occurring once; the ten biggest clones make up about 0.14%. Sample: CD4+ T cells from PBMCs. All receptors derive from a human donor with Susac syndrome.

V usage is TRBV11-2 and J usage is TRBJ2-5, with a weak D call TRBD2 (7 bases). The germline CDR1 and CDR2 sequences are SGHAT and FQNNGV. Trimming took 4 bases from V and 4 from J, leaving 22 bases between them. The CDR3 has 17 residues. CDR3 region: CASSSDGGPEGRETQYF. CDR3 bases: TGTGCCAGCAGCTCAGACGGGGGGCCGGAAGGTAGAGAGACCCAGTACTTC.

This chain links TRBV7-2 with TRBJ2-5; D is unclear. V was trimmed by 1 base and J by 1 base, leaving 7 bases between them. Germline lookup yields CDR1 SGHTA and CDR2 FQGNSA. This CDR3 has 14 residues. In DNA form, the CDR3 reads TGTGCCAGCAGCTTAGGAAAGGGCCAAGAGACCCAGTACTTC. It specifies CASSLGKGQETQYF.

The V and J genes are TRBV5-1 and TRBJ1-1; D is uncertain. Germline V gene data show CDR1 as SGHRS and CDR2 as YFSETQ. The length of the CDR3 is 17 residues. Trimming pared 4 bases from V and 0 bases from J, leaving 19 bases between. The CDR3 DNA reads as TGCGCCAGCAGCCCCCTCAAGGATCCGCGAATGAACACTGAAGCTTTCTTT. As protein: CASSPLKDPRMNTEAFF.

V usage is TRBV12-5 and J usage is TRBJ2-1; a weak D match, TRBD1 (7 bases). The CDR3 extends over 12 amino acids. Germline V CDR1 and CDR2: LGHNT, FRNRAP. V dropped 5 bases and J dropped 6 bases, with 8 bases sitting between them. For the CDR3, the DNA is TGTGCTAGTGGTCAGGGGGGCAATGAGCAGTTCTTC. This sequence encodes CASGQGGNEQFF.

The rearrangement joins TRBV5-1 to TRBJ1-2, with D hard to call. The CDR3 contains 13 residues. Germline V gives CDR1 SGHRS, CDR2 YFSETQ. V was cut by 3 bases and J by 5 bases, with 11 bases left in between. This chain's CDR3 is CASSSGAAYGYTF. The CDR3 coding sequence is TGCGCCAGCAGCTCTGGTGCCGCGTATGGCTACACCTTC.

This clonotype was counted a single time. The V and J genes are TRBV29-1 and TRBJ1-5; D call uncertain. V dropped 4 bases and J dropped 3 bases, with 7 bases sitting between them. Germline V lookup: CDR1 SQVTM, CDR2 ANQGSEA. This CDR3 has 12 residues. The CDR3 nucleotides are TGCAGCGTTGCGAGCAACAATCAGCCCCAGCATTTT. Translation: CSVASNNQPQHF.

The CDR3 loop reads CSVGGFERESNEQFF. As DNA, the CDR3 is TGCAGCGTTGGGGGATTTGAGCGGGAGAGTAATGAGCAGTTCTTC. The rearrangement joins TRBV29-1 to TRBJ2-1, with TRBD2 matching over 8 bases. This CDR3 comprises 15 residues. V lost 4 bases and J lost 7; bases outside the gene matches: 12. Germline V gene lookup returns CDR1 SQVTM and CDR2 ANQGSEA.

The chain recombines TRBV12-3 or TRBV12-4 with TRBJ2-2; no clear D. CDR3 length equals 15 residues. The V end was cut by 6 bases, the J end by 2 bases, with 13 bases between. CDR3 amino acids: CASRGGADNTGELFF. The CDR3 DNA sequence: TGTGCCAGCAGAGGCGGCGCCGATAACACCGGGGAGCTGTTTTTT.

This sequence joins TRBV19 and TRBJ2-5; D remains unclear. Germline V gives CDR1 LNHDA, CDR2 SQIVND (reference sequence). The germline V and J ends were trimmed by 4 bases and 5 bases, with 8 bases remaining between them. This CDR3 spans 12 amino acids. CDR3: CASSNARETQYF. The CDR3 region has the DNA TGTGCCAGTAGTAACGCTCGGGAGACCCAGTACTTC.

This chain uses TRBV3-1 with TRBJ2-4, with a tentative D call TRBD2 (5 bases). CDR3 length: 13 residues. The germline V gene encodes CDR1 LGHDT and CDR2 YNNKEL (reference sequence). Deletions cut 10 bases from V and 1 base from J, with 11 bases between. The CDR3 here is CANGVEAKNIQYF. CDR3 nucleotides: TGTGCCAACGGGGTTGAGGCCAAAAACATTCAGTACTTC.

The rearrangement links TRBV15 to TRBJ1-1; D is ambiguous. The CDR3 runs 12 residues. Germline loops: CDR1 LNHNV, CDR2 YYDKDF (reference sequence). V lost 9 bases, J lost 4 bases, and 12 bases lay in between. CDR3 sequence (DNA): TGTGCCACTCCTTGGTCAGGCACTGAAGCTTTCTTT. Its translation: CATPWSGTEAFF.

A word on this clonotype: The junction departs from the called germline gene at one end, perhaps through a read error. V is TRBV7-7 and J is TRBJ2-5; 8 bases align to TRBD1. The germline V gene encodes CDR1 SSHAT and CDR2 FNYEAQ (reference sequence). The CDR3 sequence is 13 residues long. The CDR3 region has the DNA TGTGCTAGCAGCCCAGGGGGCAGGGAGACCCAGTACTTC. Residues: CASSPGGRETQYF.

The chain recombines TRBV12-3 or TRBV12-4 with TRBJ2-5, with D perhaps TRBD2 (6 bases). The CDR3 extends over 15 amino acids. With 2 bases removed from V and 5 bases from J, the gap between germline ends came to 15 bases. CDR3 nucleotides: TGTGCCAGCAGTTTATTCCCGGGAGCTGGGGAGACCCAGTACTTC. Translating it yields CASSLFPGAGETQYF.

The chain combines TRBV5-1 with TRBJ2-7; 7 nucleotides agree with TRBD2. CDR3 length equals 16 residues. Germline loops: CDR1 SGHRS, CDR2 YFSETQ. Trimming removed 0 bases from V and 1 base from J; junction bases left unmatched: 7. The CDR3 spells CASSLEVAGVSYEQYF. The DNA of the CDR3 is TGCGCCAGCAGCTTGGAGGTGGCGGGAGTGTCCTACGAGCAGTACTTC.

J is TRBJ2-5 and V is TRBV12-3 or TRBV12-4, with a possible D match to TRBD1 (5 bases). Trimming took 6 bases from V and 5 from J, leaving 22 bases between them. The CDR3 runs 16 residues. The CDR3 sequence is CASRVQLTAGRETQYF. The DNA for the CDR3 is TGTGCCAGCAGGGTCCAACTCACGGCAGGGCGGGAGACCCAGTACTTC.

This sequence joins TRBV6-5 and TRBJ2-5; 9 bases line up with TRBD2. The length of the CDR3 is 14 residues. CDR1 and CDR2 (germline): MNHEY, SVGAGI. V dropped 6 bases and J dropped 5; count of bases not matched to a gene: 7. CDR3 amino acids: CASRGSGRVETQYF. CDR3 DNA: TGTGCCAGCAGGGGTAGCGGGAGAGTGGAGACCCAGTACTTC.

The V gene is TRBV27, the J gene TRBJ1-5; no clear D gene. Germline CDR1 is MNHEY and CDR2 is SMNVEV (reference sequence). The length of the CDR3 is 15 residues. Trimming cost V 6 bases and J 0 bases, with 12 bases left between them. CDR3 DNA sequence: TGTGCCAGCAGCCCACGGGAGAATAGCAATCAGCCCCAGCATTTT. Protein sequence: CASSPRENSNQPQHF.

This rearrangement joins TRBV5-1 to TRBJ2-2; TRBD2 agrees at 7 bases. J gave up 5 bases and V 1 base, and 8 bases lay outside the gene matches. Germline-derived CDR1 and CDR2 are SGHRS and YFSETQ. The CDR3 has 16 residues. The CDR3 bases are TGCGCCAGCAGCTTGATGGCGGCTAGCGGAACCGGGGAGCTGTTTTTT. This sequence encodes CASSLMAASGTGELFF.